Here is one TCR beta chain with its context. Clones were sequenced by immunoSEQ multiplex PCR, and TCRdb holds only the in-frame ones, with some missing. Among about 4,900 clones listed, around 81% were seen once. This CDR3 comprises 11 residues. The germline V gene encodes CDR1 MDHEN and CDR2 SYDVKM. V lost 11 bases, J lost 1 base, and 8 bases lay in between. The sample originates from a study of immune evolution from preneoplasia to lung adenocarcinoma. Sequenced sample: FFPE minimally invasive lung adenocarcinoma tissue. The receptor comes from a person aged 60-79 years with lung adenocarcinoma. The chain joins TRBV28 to TRBJ1-1; the D is unclear. CDR3 DNA sequence: TGTGCCGGTCGGACGAACACTGAAGCTTTCTTT. Encoded protein: CAGRTNTEAFF.